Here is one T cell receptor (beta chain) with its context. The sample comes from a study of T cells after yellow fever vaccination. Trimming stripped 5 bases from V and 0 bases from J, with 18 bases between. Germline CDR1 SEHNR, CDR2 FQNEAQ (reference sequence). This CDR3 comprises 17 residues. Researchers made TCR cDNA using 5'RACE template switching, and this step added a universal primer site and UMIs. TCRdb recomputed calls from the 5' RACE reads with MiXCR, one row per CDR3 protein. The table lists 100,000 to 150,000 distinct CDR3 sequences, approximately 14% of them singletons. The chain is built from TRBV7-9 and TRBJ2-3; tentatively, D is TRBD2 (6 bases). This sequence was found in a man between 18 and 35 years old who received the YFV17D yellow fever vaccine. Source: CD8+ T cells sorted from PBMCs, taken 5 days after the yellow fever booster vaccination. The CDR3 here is CASSPGLGGESTDTQYF. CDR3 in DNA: TGTGCCAGCAGCCCAGGTTTGGGCGGGGAGAGCACAGATACGCAGTATTTT. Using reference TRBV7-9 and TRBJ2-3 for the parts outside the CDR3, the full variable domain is DTGVSQNPRHKITKRGQNVTFRCDPISEHNRLYWYRQTLGQGPEFLTYFQNEAQLEKSRLLSDRFSAERPKGSFSTLEIQRTEQGDSAMYLCASSPGLGGESTDTQYFGPGTRLTVL.